This T cell receptor (beta chain) was sequenced during a study of T cells after somatic rescue of genetic block. Measured with immunoSEQ multiplex PCR; TCRdb has only the in-frame clones, and not every one. The sample consists of 45,000 to 55,000 clones, approximately 96% of them appearing once. This clonotype was obtained from a child younger than two. The sequenced sample was peripheral blood mononuclear cells (PBMCs).

The CDR3 bases are TGTGCCAGCAGCTTAGCGCGGGAGGGCCGACCTGAGCAGTTCTTC. Its protein product is CASSLAREGRPEQFF. The chain uses TRBV7-9 and TRBJ2-1; TRBD2 agrees at 9 bases. Germline lookup yields CDR1 SEHNR and CDR2 FQNEAQ (reference sequence). The CDR3 extends over 15 amino acids. With V trimmed by 0 bases and J by 9 bases, 6 bases remained unmatched.